The 24 T cell receptor beta chains below were found in one sample sequenced in a study of identical twins. TCRdb reprocessed the 5' RACE reads with MiXCR, giving one entry per CDR3 protein. The sample yields 500,000 to 650,000 distinct CDR3 sequences, under 25% seen once. These same records also appear under a second study, on yellow fever vaccine responses in identical twins.

Sequencing was carried out using CD4+ T cells sorted from blood. Every receptor here comes from a woman aged 18-29 years in good health.

In this sample, this clonotype turned up a few times. The chain employs TRBV11-2 and TRBJ2-3; D is tentatively TRBD1 or TRBD2 (5 bases each). CDR1 is SGHAT, CDR2 FQNNGV, per germline. The CDR3 is 15 amino acids. The V gene lost 4 bases and the J gene lost 1 base, with 12 bases spanning the gap. The CDR3 sequence is CASSWGLGGTDTQYF. The CDR3 region has the DNA TGTGCCAGCAGCTGGGGTTTGGGGGGCACAGATACGCAGTATTTT.

There are a few counts of this clonotype. The V gene is TRBV6-6, the J gene TRBJ2-1; unclear D gene. CDR3 length equals 12 residues. Germline CDR1 reads MNHNY; CDR2 reads SVGAGI (reference sequence). The germline V and J ends were trimmed by 5 bases and 5 bases, with 7 bases remaining between them. CDR3 DNA sequence: TGTGCCAGCAGTCGGGCAAACAATGAGCAGTTCTTC. Translated: CASSRANNEQFF.

J is TRBJ2-7 and V is TRBV6-2 or TRBV6-3; a weak D match, TRBD1 (6 bases). The CDR3 covers 14 residues. Germline V gene sequence: CDR1 MNHEY, CDR2 SVGEGT. With 2 bases removed from V and 0 bases from J, the gap between germline ends came to 8 bases. The CDR3: CASSYRDTSYEQYV. The CDR3 region has the DNA TGTGCCAGCAGTTACCGGGACACCTCCTACGAGCAGTACGTC.

The CDR3 region is CASSFWLANIPNTGELFF. DNA of the CDR3: TGTGCCAGCAGCTTTTGGCTAGCCAACATACCGAACACCGGGGAGCTGTTTTTT. The chain is built from TRBV5-6 and TRBJ2-2; D is perhaps TRBD2 (5 bases). The V and J ends lost 2 bases and 0 bases respectively, with 17 bases between them. CDR3 size: 18 residues. Germline values: CDR1 SGHDT, CDR2 YYEEEE.

The chain couples TRBV12-3 or TRBV12-4 to TRBJ1-1, with 7 positions matching TRBD1. Trimming at V came to 6 bases and at J to 4 bases, leaving 5 bases not matched to a gene. The CDR3 is 13 amino acids. The CDR3 is CASRDTGVTEAFF. In DNA, the CDR3 is TGTGCCAGCAGGGATACAGGGGTCACTGAAGCTTTCTTT.

There are a few counts of this clonotype. V gene TRBV28 combines with J gene TRBJ2-2; TRBD1 might be the D (7 bases). Germline CDR1 and CDR2: MDHEN and SYDVKM. The CDR3 extends over 15 amino acids. Trimming took 7 bases from V and 6 from J, leaving 18 bases between them. The CDR3 protein is CASTTRGRGAGELFF. The CDR3 DNA reads TGTGCCAGCACCACACGGGGCAGGGGGGCCGGGGAGCTGTTTTTT.

This clonotype was observed a handful of times. The genes are TRBV12-3 or TRBV12-4 and TRBJ1-6; the D gene is possibly TRBD1 (6 bases). The V end was cut by 6 bases, the J end by 13 bases, with 13 bases between. CDR3 length equals 12 residues. The CDR3: CASSTQGAPLHF. CDR3 nucleotide sequence: TGTGCCAGCAGCACACAGGGAGCGCCCCTCCACTTT.

This sequence joins TRBV5-5 and TRBJ1-1, with TRBD1 identical over 7 bases. Germline V gives CDR1 SGHKS, CDR2 YYEKEE (reference sequence). This CDR3 has 14 amino acids. The V gene end was trimmed by 4 bases and the J gene end by 0 bases; junction bases not matched to a gene: 3. As DNA, the CDR3 is TGTGCCAGCAGCGTGACAGGGATGAACACTGAAGCTTTCTTT. Its translation is CASSVTGMNTEAFF.

The CDR3 coding sequence is TGTGCCAGCAGCCGAATGTCTAGTAACAATGAGCAGTTCTTC. It is translated as CASSRMSSNNEQFF. The gene calls are TRBV3-1 and TRBJ2-1; D unclear. The V and J ends lost 4 bases and 5 bases respectively, with 12 bases between them. Germline CDR1 and CDR2: LGHDT and YNNKEL (reference sequence). CDR3 size: 14 residues.

The chain is built from TRBV10-3 and TRBJ2-3; D perhaps matches TRBD2 (6 bases). CDR1 is ENHRY and CDR2 is SYGVKD in the germline V gene. Trimming pared 11 bases from V and 1 base from J, leaving 13 bases between. The CDR3 sequence is 13 residues long. The CDR3 DNA is TGTGCCCCCTTTGGGGAGGGCACAGATACGCAGTATTTT. Translating it yields CAPFGEGTDTQYF.

This clonotype was recorded a few times. The V call is TRBV10-3, the J call TRBJ2-7, with D maybe TRBD1 (5 bases). The germline V gene has CDR1 ENHRY and CDR2 SYGVKD. This CDR3 is built from 16 residues. Deletions cut 0 bases from V and 3 bases from J, with 15 bases between. The chain's CDR3 is CAISESNTLTDYEQYF. The CDR3 DNA reads TGTGCCATCAGTGAGTCGAACACACTGACAGACTACGAGCAGTACTTC.

This chain connects TRBV10-3 to TRBJ2-1; D possibly uses TRBD1 or TRBD2 (5 bases each). The germline gives CDR1 ENHRY, CDR2 SYGVKD. With 7 bases removed from V and 0 bases from J, the gap between germline ends came to 19 bases. The CDR3 totals 17 residues. The CDR3 reads CAITPPGPLSSYNEQFF. The CDR3 DNA reads TGTGCCATCACCCCTCCGGGACCTTTGAGCTCCTACAATGAGCAGTTCTTC.

The CDR3 bases are TGTGCCAGTAGTGTTACAGGGGAAAGCAATCAGCCCCAGCATTTT. This gives the protein CASSVTGESNQPQHF. This sequence joins TRBV19 and TRBJ1-5; 7 bases fit TRBD1. V was clipped by 5 bases and J by 1 base; unmatched bases: 5. Germline V gene lookup returns CDR1 LNHDA and CDR2 SQIVND (reference sequence). The CDR3 has 15 amino acids.

J is TRBJ1-1 and V is TRBV5-1; unclear D gene. Germline V gene data show CDR1 as SGHRS and CDR2 as YFSETQ. V lost 4 bases to trimming and J lost 4 bases, with 11 bases between them. The CDR3 sequence is 13 residues long. This chain's CDR3 is CASSSRGITEAFF. The CDR3 DNA sequence: TGCGCCAGCAGCAGCCGGGGAATCACTGAAGCTTTCTTT.

This clonotype appeared a single time. This chain joins TRBV20-1 and TRBJ1-5; 9 bases are shared with TRBD1. The germline V gene encodes CDR1 DFQATT and CDR2 SNEGSKA (reference sequence). The CDR3 loop spans 14 amino acids. V gave up 5 bases and J gave up 5 bases; unmatched junction bases: 7. The CDR3 protein is CSARPQGADQPQHF. The CDR3 nucleotides are TGCAGTGCTCGCCCACAGGGGGCGGATCAGCCCCAGCATTTT.

In regard to this clonotype: One end of the junction fails to match germline, which may point to a read error. This chain links TRBV12-3 or TRBV12-4 with TRBJ2-3, with 9 bases fitting TRBD2. The length of the CDR3 is 15 residues. The CDR3: CAGSIAGDHTDTQYF. For the CDR3, the DNA is TGTGCCGGCAGCATAGCGGGAGACCACACAGATACGCAGTATTTT.

This chain uses TRBV7-8 with TRBJ1-6; no definite D call. Germline CDR1 SGHVS, CDR2 FQNEAQ. Trimming cost V 5 bases and J 7 bases, with 18 bases left between them. The CDR3 length is 16 residues. DNA of the CDR3: TGTGCCAGCAGCCCACGTGCGGTCCTAGGGAATTCACCCCTCCACTTT. Its protein product is CASSPRAVLGNSPLHF.

For this clonotype: Its ends do not fully match the called genes, so a read error is possible. The CDR3 sequence: CCARDRPRGDSQETQYF. DNA for the CDR3: TGCTGTGCTAGAGACCGCCCTAGGGGGGATAGTCAAGAGACCCAGTACTTC. The gene calls are TRBV20-1 and TRBJ2-5; TRBD1 or TRBD2 may be the D gene (6 bases each). Germline CDR1 and CDR2: DFQATT and SNEGSKA (reference sequence). The CDR3 has 17 amino acids.

This chain links TRBV20-1 with TRBJ2-7; D might be TRBD2 (5 bases). The V end lost 6 bases, the J end lost 4 bases, and 16 bases lay between the germline ends. This CDR3 is 13 amino acids long. CDR1 and CDR2 from the germline V gene are DFQATT and SNEGSKA (reference sequence). This CDR3 reads CSASAMEVYEQYV. The CDR3 DNA follows: TGCAGTGCCTCCGCCATGGAGGTGTACGAGCAGTACGTC.

The CDR3 loop reads CSAKLVRETQYF. The CDR3, as DNA: TGCAGTGCTAAACTTGTCCGGGAGACCCAGTACTTC. J is TRBJ2-5 and V is TRBV20-1; D is unresolved. Between the trimmed V and J ends, which lost 4 bases and 5 bases, there was a span of 11 bases. The CDR3 consists of 12 residues. The germline CDR1 and CDR2 sequences are DFQATT and SNEGSKA (reference sequence).

V gene TRBV3-1 combines with J gene TRBJ2-7; D might be TRBD2 (5 bases). The CDR3 has 12 amino acids. Trimming took 5 bases from V and 2 from J, leaving 7 bases between them. The germline V gene encodes CDR1 LGHDT and CDR2 YNNKEL (reference sequence). This chain's CDR3 is CASSSGAYEQYF. The CDR3 nucleotides read TGTGCCAGCAGCTCCGGGGCCTACGAGCAGTACTTC.

This clonotype has only a few counts. The chain uses TRBV2 and TRBJ2-3; TRBD2 is a possible D gene (5 bases). The germline V and J ends were trimmed by 4 bases and 6 bases, with 11 bases remaining between them. This CDR3 spans 13 amino acids. Germline loops: CDR1 SNHLY, CDR2 FYNNEI. CDR3 residues: CASSGTGVDTQYF. The CDR3 bases are TGTGCCAGCAGTGGGACTGGGGTGGATACGCAGTATTTT. Drawing the rest from reference TRBV2 and TRBJ2-3, the complete variable domain is EPEVTQTPSHQVTQMGQEVILRCVPISNHLYFYWYRQILGQKVEFLVSFYNNEISEKSEIFDDQFSVERPDGSNFTLKIRSTKLEDSAMYFCASSGTGVDTQYFGPGTRLTVL.

This clonotype was counted between two and nine times. The chain uses TRBV12-3 or TRBV12-4 and TRBJ2-3; TRBD2 matches 8 bases. The V segment lost 4 bases and the J segment 2 bases; nucleotides outside the gene matches: 8. The CDR3 is 16 residues long. CDR3 in DNA: TGTGCCAGCAGTTCCCTCTGGCGGGAGGCCACAGATACGCAGTATTTT. Protein: CASSSLWREATDTQYF.

This clonotype was seen a handful of times. The chain is built from TRBV3-1 and TRBJ1-1; 8 nucleotides match TRBD1. This CDR3 comprises 14 residues. Germline assignment: CDR1 LGHDT and CDR2 YNNKEL (reference sequence). The J segment lost 4 bases and the V segment lost 1 base, leaving 2 bases of the junction unmatched. CDR3 sequence (DNA): TGTGCCAGCAGCCAAGGACAGGGGAGCACTGAAGCTTTCTTT. This codes for CASSQGQGSTEAFF.